This TCR beta chain was identified during a study of T cells in Graves' hyperthyroidism and ophthalmopathy. CDR3 length: 14 residues. Germline CDR1 SGHNT, CDR2 YENEEA. Trimming shortened V by 7 bases and J by 3 bases, and 15 bases separated the two germline ends. RNA transcripts were the template for amplifying TCR beta CDR3 regions. Using the HTBI primer set, a first-round RT-PCR was run on the TCR CDR3. TCRdb re-analysed the multiplex PCR reads in MiXCR, keeping a single row per CDR3 protein. The sample carries some 400,000 distinct CDR3 sequences, 15% to 20% recorded once. This clonotype appeared many times.

This clonotype was sampled from a woman under 30 with Graves' hyperthyroidism. This chain uses TRBV11-3 with TRBJ1-1; D not certain. Sequenced: blood. The CDR3: CASKSEERDTEAFF. In nucleotides, the CDR3 is TGTGCCAGCAAATCCGAGGAGAGGGACACTGAAGCTTTCTTT.